Below, 13 T cell receptor beta chains from the same sample are listed, as sequenced in a study of shared clonotypes between healthy human individuals. Method: immunoSEQ multiplex PCR; TCRdb's copy keeps in-frame clones and lacks some. The sample includes about 1.5 million clones, roughly 98% of them seen just once. Sequencing was carried out using naive CD4+ T cells sorted from blood. The subset: CD45RA+ positively selected. Source of these receptors: a young man in good health.

In DNA form, the CDR3 reads TGTGCCAGCAGCTTGGCAGCAGGGACGAACACTGAAGCTTTCTTT. Amino acids: CASSLAAGTNTEAFF. The rearrangement uses TRBV5-4 and TRBJ1-1; D might be TRBD1 (5 bases). The CDR3 runs to 15 residues. Germline CDR1 and CDR2: SGHNT and YYREEE (reference sequence). V was trimmed by 0 bases and J by 1 base, leaving 10 bases between them.

The V and J genes are TRBV19 and TRBJ2-7; 7 bases map to TRBD1. The CDR3 runs to 15 residues. The V gene's germline CDR1 is LNHDA and CDR2 SQIVND (reference sequence). After removal of 2 bases from V and 7 bases from J, the junction contained 11 bases not matched to a gene. The CDR3 coding sequence is TGTGCCAGTAGTATAACTCGACAGGGACGGTATGAGCAGTACTTC. Encoded protein: CASSITRQGRYEQYF. Together with reference TRBV19 and TRBJ2-7, the CDR3 gives the full variable domain: DGGITQSPKYLFRKEGQNVTLSCEQNLNHDAMYWYRQDPGQGLRLIYYSQIVNDFQKGDIAEGYSVSREKKESFPLTVTSAQKNPTAFYLCASSITRQGRYEQYFGPGTRLTVT.

The chain links TRBV7-3 to TRBJ2-1, with 11 bases fitting TRBD2. Germline V gene sequence: CDR1 SGHTA, CDR2 FQGTGA. This CDR3 region has 18 residues. V gave up 4 bases and J gave up 3 bases; unmatched junction bases: 11. The CDR3 DNA follows: TGTGCCAGCAGCTCCTTACCCGCCCTAGCGGGGGGCTACAATGAGCAGTTCTTC. It translates to CASSSLPALAGGYNEQFF.

J is TRBJ1-2 and V is TRBV19; D uncertain. The germline V gene encodes CDR1 LNHDA and CDR2 SQIVND (reference sequence). Trimming shortened V by 4 bases and J by 1 base, and 7 bases separated the two germline ends. This CDR3 is built from 13 residues. The CDR3 here is CASSNSNNYGYTF. The CDR3 nucleotides read TGTGCCAGTAGTAACAGCAATAACTATGGCTACACCTTC.

Comments on this clone: Other DNA sequences from this sample encode an identical CDR3 as well. CDR3 residues: CASSSGQGQETQYF. The DNA for the CDR3 is TGTGCCAGCAGCTCGGGACAGGGGCAAGAGACCCAGTACTTC. This rearrangement joins TRBV7-2 to TRBJ2-5; TRBD1 agrees at 10 bases. V gave up 4 bases and J gave up 2 bases; unmatched junction bases: 1. CDR3 size: 14 residues. Germline V gene lookup returns CDR1 SGHTA and CDR2 FQGNSA. Full variable domain (remainder filled in from reference TRBV7-2 and TRBJ2-5): GAGVSQSPSNKVTEKGKDVELRCDPISGHTALYWYRQSLGQGLEFLIYFQGNSAPDKSGLPSDRFSAERTGGSVSTLTIQRTQQEDSAVYLCASSSGQGQETQYFGPGTRLLVL.

This clone was seen a single time. The J gene is TRBJ2-7, the V gene TRBV9, with 9 bases lining up with TRBD1. With 3 bases clipped from V and 3 bases from J, the junction kept 10 bases outside the gene matches. The CDR3 covers 16 residues. Germline V gene data show CDR1 as SGDLS and CDR2 as YYNGEE. The DNA for the CDR3 is TGTGCCAGCAGCGCTGGGGGACAGGGTCTGGTCTACGAGCAGTACTTC. It is translated as CASSAGGQGLVYEQYF. Full variable domain (rest looked up from reference TRBV9 and TRBJ2-7): DSGVTQTPKHLITATGQRVTLRCSPRSGDLSVYWYQQSLDQGLQFLIQYYNGEERAKGNILERFSAQQFPDLHSELNLSSLELGDSALYFCASSAGGQGLVYEQYFGPGTRLTVT.

The chain recombines TRBV5-1 with TRBJ1-4, with 7 bases fitting TRBD1. V lost 3 bases and J lost 4; bases outside the gene matches: 6. The CDR3 totals 15 residues. In germline, CDR1 is SGHRS, CDR2 YFSETQ. CDR3 amino acids: CASSSRGQSNEKLFF. The CDR3 DNA reads TGCGCCAGCAGCTCGCGGGGACAGAGTAATGAAAAACTGTTTTTT.

Written as DNA, the CDR3 is TGTGCCAGCATGGACACGATTTACGAGCAGTACTTC. It is translated as CASMDTIYEQYF. The chain carries TRBV6-5 and TRBJ2-7, with D maybe TRBD1 (5 bases). This CDR3 contains 12 residues. With 7 bases removed from V and 4 bases from J, the gap between germline ends came to 11 bases. CDR1 MNHEY and CDR2 SVGAGI come from the germline V gene.

This chain links TRBV5-1 with TRBJ2-7, with D perhaps TRBD1 (6 bases). Germline loops: CDR1 SGHRS, CDR2 YFSETQ. The CDR3 length is 15 residues. Trimming removed 5 bases at V and 3 bases at J, with 18 bases between. This CDR3 is CASRATAQGGYEQYF. CDR3 DNA: TGCGCCAGCAGGGCGACCGCACAGGGCGGCTACGAGCAGTACTTC.

This clone was recorded only once. The chain uses TRBV7-6 and TRBJ1-1, with unresolved D. The germline V gene has CDR1 SGHVS and CDR2 FNYEAQ. V was clipped by 10 bases and J by 0 bases, with 9 bases between them. The CDR3 is 12 residues long. The CDR3 DNA reads TGTGCCATCTCACGGGTGAACACTGAAGCTTTCTTT. It specifies CAISRVNTEAFF.

The CDR3 DNA is TGTGCCAGCAGTCAGGGGGTGAATTGGGACACTGAAGCTTTCTTT. This encodes CASSQGVNWDTEAFF. The V gene is TRBV28, the J gene TRBJ1-1, with 7 nucleotides matching TRBD1. CDR3 length: 15 amino acids. The V gene end was trimmed by 5 bases and the J gene end by 3 bases; junction bases not matched to a gene: 9. CDR1 is MDHEN and CDR2 is SYDVKM in the germline V gene.

This sequence joins TRBV5-6 and TRBJ2-1, with D possibly matching TRBD2 (6 bases). The length of the CDR3 is 16 residues. Looked up from germline, CDR1 is SGHDT and CDR2 is YYEEEE. Trimming cost V 4 bases and J 5 bases, with 19 bases left between them. Here the CDR3 reads CASSPRFPGLHNEQFF. DNA for the CDR3: TGTGCCAGCAGCCCCCGGTTCCCGGGACTCCACAATGAGCAGTTCTTC. The full variable domain, in which reference TRBV5-6 and TRBJ2-1 provide the parts outside the CDR3, is DAGVTQSPTHLIKTRGQQVTLRCSPKSGHDTVSWYQQALGQGPQFIFQYYEEEERQRGNFPDRFSGHQFPNYSSELNVNALLLGDSALYLCASSPRFPGLHNEQFFGPGTRLTVL.

This chain joins TRBV18 and TRBJ1-5; TRBD1 aligns across 8 bases. This CDR3 has 17 residues. Germline V gene sequence: CDR1 KGHSH, CDR2 LQKENI. The V gene end was trimmed by 2 bases and the J gene end by 7 bases; junction bases not matched to a gene: 13. CDR3 loop: CASSPEIWTGPRQPQHF. In nucleotides, the CDR3 is TGTGCCAGCTCACCAGAGATTTGGACAGGGCCTCGGCAGCCCCAGCATTTT.